This T cell receptor (beta chain) is drawn from a study of T cell responses to AZD1222 COVID-19 vaccine. Data came from immunoSEQ multiplex PCR; TCRdb stores just in-frame clones and leaves some out. This sample has about 120,000 clones, with approximately 90% found just once. After removal of 3 bases from V and 4 bases from J, the junction contained 5 bases not matched to a gene. CDR1 is LGHNA and CDR2 is YSLEER in the germline V gene. CDR3 length: 14 amino acids. Here the sequenced sample was peripheral blood, taken 28 days after the second AZD1222 dose. This TCR was recovered from an adult who received the AZD1222 COVID-19 vaccine. V is TRBV4-3 and J is TRBJ1-2; TRBD1 matches at 7 bases. The CDR3 region has the DNA TGCGCCAGCAGCCAGACAGGGAGTTTCTATGGCTACACCTTC. As protein: CASSQTGSFYGYTF.